The 7 T cell receptor beta chains below all came from one sample that was sequenced in a study of T cell responses to AZD1222 COVID-19 vaccine. TCRdb keeps only in-frame clones here, not all; method: immunoSEQ multiplex PCR. The sample lists roughly 150,000 clones, about 90% occurring once. Specimen: peripheral blood, collected on day 0 of AZD1222 vaccination. Receptors originate from an adult in good health.

V gene TRBV27 combines with J gene TRBJ2-1, with D uncertain. V was clipped by 2 bases and J by 3 bases, with 5 bases between them. This CDR3 comprises 13 residues. Germline lookup yields CDR1 MNHEY and CDR2 SMNVEV (reference sequence). For the CDR3, the DNA is TGTGCCAGCAGTTTAGGCTACTACAATGAGCAGTTCTTC. Protein: CASSLGYYNEQFF.

V and J are TRBV28 and TRBJ1-5; D call uncertain. The CDR3 is made up of 13 amino acids. CDR1 is MDHEN and CDR2 is SYDVKM in the germline V gene. The ends were cut back, 2 bases at V and 10 bases at J, with 12 bases in the middle. The CDR3 sequence is CASSLPHEVPQHF. The DNA for the CDR3 is TGTGCCAGCAGTTTACCCCACGAGGTTCCCCAGCATTTT.

This clone was detected only once. The chain is built from TRBV21-1 and TRBJ2-7; the table's D call of TRBD2 was not tested on the DNA. TRBV21-1 is noted as a pseudogene. This CDR3 region has 16 residues. The CDR3 DNA follows: TGTGCCAGCAGCAGGTCCGGGACTAGCGCTCCCTACGAGCAGTACTTC. Amino acids: CASSRSGTSAPYEQYF.

This chain links TRBV30 with TRBJ2-7, with 10 bases that match TRBD2. The CDR3 is 16 residues long. From germline, CDR1 is GTSNPN and CDR2 SVGIG (reference sequence). The trim removed 2 bases at V and 7 bases at J, leaving 14 bases unmatched. CDR3 DNA: TGTGCCTGGAGTATTTCTTCCGGACTAGCGGTGGGTGAGCAGTACTTC. It translates to CAWSISSGLAVGEQYF.

The chain combines TRBV6-5 with TRBJ1-6; maybe TRBD1 (6 bases). V was cut by 6 bases and J by 5 bases, with 14 bases left in between. Germline CDR1 and CDR2: MNHEY and SVGAGI. This CDR3 region has 15 residues. This CDR3 is CASSPYRVDNSPLHF. CDR3 nucleotides: TGTGCCAGCAGCCCGTACAGGGTTGATAATTCACCCCTCCACTTT.

This chain uses TRBV11-2 with TRBJ2-2; D not certain. The CDR3 consists of 15 residues. Germline V gene sequence: CDR1 SGHAT, CDR2 FQNNGV. V lost 1 base to trimming and J lost 5 bases, with 11 bases between them. The CDR3 here is CASSLVLRRTGELFF. The DNA for the CDR3 is TGTGCCAGCAGCTTAGTACTTCGTAGAACCGGGGAGCTGTTTTTT. Filled out from reference TRBV11-2 and TRBJ2-2, the complete variable domain reads EAGVAQSPRYKIIEKRQSVAFWCNPISGHATLYWYQQILGQGPKLLIQFQNNGVVDDSQLPKDRFSAERLKGVDSTLKIQPAKLEDSAVYLCASSLVLRRTGELFFGEGSRLTVL.

This CDR3 reads CASSLGRGNQPQHF. The DNA for the CDR3 is TGTGCCAGCAGCTTAGGACGGGGCAATCAGCCCCAGCATTTT. V is TRBV7-2 and J is TRBJ1-5; D is ambiguous. Trimming pared 1 base from V and 2 bases from J, leaving 6 bases between. CDR3 length: 14 amino acids. Germline-derived CDR1 and CDR2 are SGHTA and FQGNSA.